This T cell receptor beta chain was obtained from a study of blood T cell repertoires in COVID-19. Overall study context: PBMCs, B-cell-depleted T cells, or T cells were the source of the cDNA or gDNA that made up the material.

Method: immunoSEQ multiplex PCR; TCRdb's copy keeps in-frame clones and lacks some. The table records a few hundred thousand clones, about 88% of them present only once. Donors were grouped by their self-reported clinical history. Cohort 3 donors counted as recovered after two negative PCRs, clearance, or resolved symptoms. The CDR3 runs to 15 residues. Germline CDR1 reads SGHDT; CDR2 reads YYEEEE. V trimming: 2 bases; J trimming: 2 bases; junction bases outside the gene matches: 5. This sequence joins TRBV5-6 and TRBJ1-1, with 8 nucleotides matching TRBD1. This sequence originates from a woman aged 60-70 years who had recovered from COVID-19. The sequencing sample was made of PBMCs or T cells enriched from blood (not recorded which). The CDR3 bases are TGTGCCAGCAGCTTAAGACAGGGGTCCAACACTGAAGCTTTCTTT. Translated: CASSLRQGSNTEAFF.